The rows below give T cell receptor beta chains drawn from one sample of a study of shared clonotypes between healthy human individuals. Measured with immunoSEQ multiplex PCR; TCRdb has only the in-frame clones, and not every one. Of a few hundred thousand clones listed, 60% to 80% are singletons. The sequenced sample was memory CD4+ T cells sorted from blood. The receptor set was obtained from a man aged 25 to 40 in good health. The conserved cysteine and the conserved F or W are not part of the CDR3 here. A D gene is named only where the DNA matches it firmly.

TRBV9	TRBD1	ASSVTGDSEAF
TRBV15	NA	ATSRDWQGRAPQH
TRBV14	NA	ASSPTRTVLDGEAF
TRBV7-2	NA	ASSPRVGYEQY
TRBV13	TRBD2	ASSHRAGGAAKNIQY
TRBV5-6	NA	ASSLVARDTQY
TRBV6-4	NA	ASSDSSQGSGELF
TRBV5-1	NA	ASSRVVTDTQY
TRBV10-3	NA	AISVVVDGQVNYGYT
TRBV30	NA	AWSVINEQF
TRBV5-4	NA	ASSLGRTNNEQF
TRBV29-1	TRBD1	SVEGQLYNEQF
TRBV21-1	NA	APWTEYRGCQPQH
TRBV10-2	NA	ASSGDSSYEQY
TRBV30	NA	AWSTGTSSGNTIY
TRBV30	TRBD2	AWRRLAGLQF
TRBV2	TRBD2	ASSPQREWNEQF
TRBV4-3	TRBD1	ASSQDWGQGGQPQH